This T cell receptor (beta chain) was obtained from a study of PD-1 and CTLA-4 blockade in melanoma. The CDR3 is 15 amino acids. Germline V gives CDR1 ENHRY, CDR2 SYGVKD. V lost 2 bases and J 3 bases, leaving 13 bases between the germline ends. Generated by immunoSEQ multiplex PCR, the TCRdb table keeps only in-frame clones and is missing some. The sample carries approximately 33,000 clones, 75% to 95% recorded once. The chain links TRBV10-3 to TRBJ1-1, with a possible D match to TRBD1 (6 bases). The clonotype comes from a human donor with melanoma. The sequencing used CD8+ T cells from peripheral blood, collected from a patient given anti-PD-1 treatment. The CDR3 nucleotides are TGTGCCATCAGTGAGGGCAGGGGCATTGACACTGAAGCTTTCTTT. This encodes CAISEGRGIDTEAFF.